The T cell receptor (beta chain) described here comes from a study of T cell responses to AZD1222 COVID-19 vaccine. Study results and limitations: Distributed over spike, vaccine-associated CD4 TCRs predominated at 160-218 and 743-854. There were mostly white British donors and more females than males, and clonal diversity was possibly underestimated.

Some clones are missing from TCRdb's copy, which holds only in-frame ones; the method was immunoSEQ multiplex PCR. Of 130,000 to 150,000 clones in the sample, 91% were seen once. From germline, CDR1 is MNHEY and CDR2 SVGAGI. The CDR3 contains 16 residues. Trimming cost V 0 bases and J 4 bases, with 13 bases left between them. Second-dose recipients at about 4 or about 12 weeks were treated as one pooled group. A note on this clone: Its antigen is not identified.

The material was peripheral blood, obtained 28 days after the second AZD1222 dose. This receptor was obtained from an adult who received the AZD1222 COVID-19 vaccine. The rearrangement uses TRBV6-5 and TRBJ1-3; D remains ambiguous. The CDR3 bases are TGTGCCAGCAGTTACTCCCACAAAGGACGAGGAAACACCATATATTTT. Protein: CASSYSHKGRGNTIYF.